The 26 T cell receptor beta chains reported below all come from one sample, sequenced in a study of vaccination and CD4 T cells after COVID-19. Sequencing of the DNA from cultured CD4+ T cells was carried out with the Oncomine TCR Beta short-read assay. MiXCR, run by TCRdb on the PCR reads, gives a single entry per CDR3 protein. The table lists some 5,400 distinct CDR3 sequences, 34% of them singletons, with 34% in the top ten. The treatment is: approximately nine-day PBMC culture with coronavirus spike peptide pools or control peptides (ViraFEST assay). No antigens are known for them. Material: CD4+ T cells from blood, cultured in vitro, obtained after SARS-CoV-2 vaccination. These receptors all come from a human donor who had recovered from COVID-19.

The chain recombines TRBV15 with TRBJ2-3, with 7 bases matching TRBD1. The CDR3 is 13 amino acids. Germline V gene data show CDR1 as LNHNV and CDR2 as YYDKDF (reference sequence). With V trimmed by 6 bases and J by 6 bases, 6 bases remained unmatched. CDR3 amino acids: CATSLTGVDTQYF. The CDR3 DNA follows: TGTGCCACCAGTCTTACAGGGGTGGATACGCAGTATTTT.

This sequence joins TRBV20-1 and TRBJ2-3, with a possible D match to TRBD1 (6 bases). V was pared by 6 bases and J by 2 bases, with 15 bases between. Germline loops: CDR1 DFQATT, CDR2 SNEGSKA (reference sequence). The CDR3 contains 14 residues. The CDR3 spells CSANREKDTDTQYF. The CDR3 DNA sequence: TGCAGTGCCAACAGGGAGAAGGACACAGATACGCAGTATTTT.

The chain combines TRBV29-1 with TRBJ1-2; D remains ambiguous. Germline V CDR1 and CDR2: SQVTM, ANQGSEA. Trimming left V 7 bases short and J 6 bases short, with 9 bases between. The CDR3 consists of 10 residues. The CDR3 coding sequence is TGCAGCGCCCGGGAGGATGGCTACACCTTC. Its translation is CSAREDGYTF.

This clonotype was recorded a few times. This chain uses TRBV6-2 or TRBV6-3 with TRBJ1-5; D unclear. The V end lost 11 bases, the J end lost 0 bases, and 8 bases lay between the germline ends. This CDR3 region has 12 residues. Germline V gene lookup returns CDR1 MNHEY and CDR2 SVGEGT. The CDR3 bases are TGTGCCGGAAAAGATAGCAATCAGCCCCAGCATTTT. It specifies CAGKDSNQPQHF.

This clonotype was found a few times. This sequence joins TRBV20-1 and TRBJ1-4; 10 bases agree with TRBD1. The CDR3 is 14 amino acids. CDR1 is DFQATT, CDR2 SNEGSKA, per germline (reference sequence). V shed 4 bases and J 7 bases; nucleotides not matched to a gene: 6. The CDR3 reads CSAKRGQGGEKLFF. CDR3 coding DNA: TGCAGTGCTAAACGAGGACAGGGGGGTGAAAAACTGTTTTTT.

The rearrangement joins TRBV11-2 to TRBJ2-3, with 13 bases fitting TRBD2. The CDR3 runs 17 residues. The germline V gene encodes CDR1 SGHAT and CDR2 FQNNGV. Losses at the gene ends were 2 bases for V and 3 bases for J; bases not matched to a gene: 5. CDR3 protein: CASSLRTSGSGTDTQYF. Written as DNA, the CDR3 is TGTGCCAGCAGCTTAAGGACTAGCGGGAGTGGTACAGATACGCAGTATTTT.

This chain connects TRBV18 to TRBJ1-5; tentative D call: TRBD1 (6 bases). Trimming removed 3 bases at V and 0 bases at J, with 12 bases between. CDR1 and CDR2 (germline): KGHSH, LQKENI. The CDR3 is 16 amino acids. The CDR3 loop reads CASSPDRPDSNQPQHF. For the CDR3, the DNA is TGTGCCAGCTCACCCGACAGGCCAGATAGCAATCAGCCCCAGCATTTT.

This chain joins TRBV5-1 and TRBJ2-3; D is unclear. V was cut by 0 bases and J by 0 bases, with 11 bases left in between. Looked up from germline, CDR1 is SGHRS and CDR2 is YFSETQ. This CDR3 spans 16 amino acids. The CDR3 reads CASSLGAAPSTDTQYF. DNA of the CDR3: TGCGCCAGCAGCTTGGGGGCAGCCCCTAGCACAGATACGCAGTATTTT.

This clonotype was seen only a few times. The chain employs TRBV7-2 and TRBJ1-1, with 8 bases lining up with TRBD1. The length of the CDR3 is 15 residues. V lost 5 bases to trimming and J lost 1 base; unmatched junction nucleotides: 6. Germline V gene data show CDR1 as SGHTA and CDR2 as FQGNSA. The CDR3 DNA sequence: TGTGCCAGCAGCCCAAACGGACAGGGGAACACTGAAGCTTTCTTT. This gives the protein CASSPNGQGNTEAFF.

The chain carries TRBV14 and TRBJ2-7; TRBD2 matches at 11 bases. Trimming cost V 2 bases and J 4 bases; bases outside gene matches: 1. This CDR3 contains 14 residues. The V gene's germline CDR1 is SGHDN and CDR2 FVKESK. The DNA of the CDR3 is TGTGCCAGCAGCCAAAGGACTAGCGGGTACGAGCAGTACTTC. As protein: CASSQRTSGYEQYF.

The V gene is TRBV10-1, the J gene TRBJ2-1, with 9 bases matching TRBD2. The CDR3 covers 14 residues. CDR1 and CDR2 from the germline V gene are WNHNN and SYGVQD (reference sequence). With 3 bases clipped from V and 10 bases from J, the junction kept 7 bases outside the gene matches. CDR3: CASSDLAGSEEQFF. Here the CDR3 DNA reads TGCGCCAGCAGTGACCTAGCGGGATCGGAAGAGCAGTTCTTC.

This chain uses TRBV10-1 with TRBJ2-7; either TRBD1 or TRBD2 may supply D (5 bases each). V lost 6 bases, J lost 6 bases, and 18 bases lay in between. CDR1 WNHNN and CDR2 SYGVQD come from the germline V gene (reference sequence). The CDR3 loop spans 14 amino acids. The CDR3 here is CASREGPTWGEQYF. The CDR3 DNA follows: TGCGCCAGCAGAGAGGGACCGACTTGGGGCGAGCAGTACTTC.

This clonotype has only a few counts. The chain recombines TRBV27 with TRBJ2-2; a weak D match, TRBD2 (5 bases). This CDR3 comprises 14 residues. The V and J ends lost 3 bases and 7 bases respectively, with 12 bases between them. The germline V gene encodes CDR1 MNHEY and CDR2 SMNVEV (reference sequence). For the CDR3, the DNA is TGTGCCAGCAGTTTGTCAGGAGGAGGCGGGGAGCTGTTTTTT. It is translated as CASSLSGGGGELFF.

The chain joins TRBV5-1 to TRBJ1-2, with D perhaps matching TRBD1 (6 bases). Trimming cost V 2 bases and J 2 bases, with 13 bases left between them. The CDR3 runs 15 residues. Per the germline V gene, CDR1 is SGHRS and CDR2 is YFSETQ. The CDR3 here is CASSLGTSLNYGYTF. The CDR3 nucleotides are TGCGCCAGCAGCTTAGGGACATCCTTGAACTATGGCTACACCTTC.

The rearrangement joins TRBV28 to TRBJ2-3; D is possibly TRBD1 (5 bases). This CDR3 region has 12 residues. Germline V gene data show CDR1 as MDHEN and CDR2 as SYDVKM. Trimming pared 8 bases from V and 9 bases from J, leaving 15 bases between. CDR3 coding DNA: TGTGCCAGCGGGTTGGGGCCAGGGACGCAGTATTTT. Amino acid sequence: CASGLGPGTQYF.

The rearrangement uses TRBV18 and TRBJ2-7; 10 nucleotides line up with TRBD1. The CDR3 has 17 amino acids. Per the germline V gene, CDR1 is KGHSH and CDR2 is LQKENI. The junction had 15 bases not matched to a gene; V was cut back by 6 bases and J by 4 bases. The CDR3 region is CASSSQGGQGSGYEQYF. DNA of the CDR3: TGTGCCAGCTCGTCCCAGGGGGGACAGGGGTCGGGATACGAGCAGTACTTC.

This clonotype was counted a single time. V is TRBV2 and J is TRBJ1-2; D is uncertain. Germline CDR1 SNHLY, CDR2 FYNNEI. Trimming took 2 bases from V and 8 from J, leaving 15 bases between them. The CDR3 is made up of 14 amino acids. The CDR3 DNA is TGTGCCAGCAGTGAACTCGGGTCTTTGGGGGGCTACACCTTC. It is translated as CASSELGSLGGYTF.

This clonotype has just a few counts. The genes are TRBV28 and TRBJ2-7, with 10 bases lining up with TRBD1. The CDR3 contains 16 residues. Looked up from germline, CDR1 is MDHEN and CDR2 is SYDVKM. J lost 0 bases, V lost 6 bases, and 8 bases had no gene match. CDR3 amino acids: CASSPGGDRGSYEQYF. The CDR3, as DNA: TGTGCCAGCAGCCCCGGCGGGGACAGGGGCTCCTACGAGCAGTACTTC.

This rearrangement joins TRBV20-1 to TRBJ2-1; 9 bases are shared with TRBD2. CDR3 size: 14 residues. The germline V gene has CDR1 DFQATT and CDR2 SNEGSKA (reference sequence). V shed 5 bases, J shed 4 bases, and the junction held 6 bases outside the gene matches. The CDR3 nucleotides read TGCAGTGCTCATAGCGGGAGAGGGTACAATGAGCAGTTCTTC. This sequence encodes CSAHSGRGYNEQFF.

This clonotype was counted only a few times. This chain joins TRBV7-9 and TRBJ1-1; D may be TRBD1 (6 bases). The germline V gene encodes CDR1 SEHNR and CDR2 FQNEAQ (reference sequence). This CDR3 region has 16 residues. The germline V and J ends were trimmed by 5 bases and 5 bases, with 21 bases remaining between them. CDR3 sequence: CASSTQDAGARTEAFF. The CDR3 bases are TGTGCCAGCAGCACCCAGGACGCAGGGGCCCGGACTGAAGCTTTCTTT.

The sample holds a few counts of this clonotype. The chain links TRBV5-4 to TRBJ1-2; 8 bases are shared with TRBD1. Germline CDR1 reads SGHNT; CDR2 reads YYREEE (reference sequence). The CDR3 extends over 14 amino acids. With V trimmed by 2 bases and J by 7 bases, 7 bases remained unmatched. CDR3: CASSFQGARPGYTF. As DNA, the CDR3 is TGTGCCAGCAGCTTCCAGGGGGCGCGGCCTGGCTACACCTTC.

V usage is TRBV19 and J usage is TRBJ1-2; D not certain. Germline V gene sequence: CDR1 LNHDA, CDR2 SQIVND (reference sequence). The V end lost 7 bases, the J end lost 3 bases, and 9 bases lay between the germline ends. The CDR3 contains 12 residues. The CDR3 sequence is CASNVRDYGYTF. The DNA for the CDR3 is TGTGCCAGTAATGTGAGGGACTATGGCTACACCTTC. Combining the CDR3 with reference TRBV19 and TRBJ1-2 gives the whole variable domain DGGITQSPKYLFRKEGQNVTLSCEQNLNHDAMYWYRQDPGQGLRLIYYSQIVNDFQKGDIAEGYSVSREKKESFPLTVTSAQKNPTAFYLCASNVRDYGYTFGSGTRLTVV.

CDR3 loop: CASSSNRGTGELFF. CDR3 sequence (DNA): TGTGCCAGCAGTTCTAACAGGGGCACCGGGGAGCTGTTTTTT. V usage is TRBV6-4 and J usage is TRBJ2-2; TRBD1 matches 7 bases. The CDR3 consists of 14 residues. Germline V CDR1 and CDR2: MRHNA, SNTAGT. The V and J ends lost 5 bases and 4 bases, in that order; junction bases with no gene match: 4.

This sequence joins TRBV7-8 and TRBJ1-5, with no clear D. V was cut by 5 bases and J by 1 base, with 15 bases left in between. Germline-derived CDR1 and CDR2 are SGHVS and FQNEAQ. The length of the CDR3 is 16 residues. The CDR3 bases are TGTGCCAGCAGCCCCCTTTGGTGGCCCAGCAATCAGCCCCAGCATTTT. Translating it yields CASSPLWWPSNQPQHF.

This chain links TRBV20-1 with TRBJ2-5, with 14 positions matching TRBD2. The CDR3 length is 18 residues. The germline V gene encodes CDR1 DFQATT and CDR2 SNEGSKA (reference sequence). The V gene end was trimmed by 6 bases and the J gene end by 5 bases; junction bases not matched to a gene: 17. This CDR3 is CSARAPGLAGVWGETQYF. The CDR3 DNA follows: TGCAGTGCACGGGCGCCGGGACTAGCGGGAGTCTGGGGGGAGACCCAGTACTTC.

This chain uses TRBV28 with TRBJ2-3; 10 bases agree with TRBD2. Germline CDR1 reads MDHEN; CDR2 reads SYDVKM. Trimming took 5 bases from V and 5 from J; bases not matched to a gene: 19. The CDR3 extends over 19 amino acids. CDR3 protein: CASSPPPPIAGGRGDTQYF. Here the CDR3 DNA reads TGTGCCAGCAGTCCCCCGCCCCCAATAGCGGGAGGCCGGGGAGATACGCAGTATTTT.